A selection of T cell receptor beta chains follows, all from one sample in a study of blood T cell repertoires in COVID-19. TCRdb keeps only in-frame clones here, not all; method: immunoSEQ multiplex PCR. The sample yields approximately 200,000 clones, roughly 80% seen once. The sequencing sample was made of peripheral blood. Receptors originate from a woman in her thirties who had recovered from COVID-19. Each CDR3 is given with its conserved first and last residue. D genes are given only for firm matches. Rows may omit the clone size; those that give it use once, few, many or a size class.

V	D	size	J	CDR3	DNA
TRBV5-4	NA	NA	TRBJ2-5	CASSGARTRIQETQYF	TGTGCCAGCAGCGGCGCTCGGACTCGAATACAAGAGACCCAGTACTTC
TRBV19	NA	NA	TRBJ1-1	CASSLRGNTEAFF	TGTGCCAGTAGCCTCAGGGGGAACACTGAAGCTTTCTTT
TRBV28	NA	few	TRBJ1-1	CAWKRNTEAFF	TGTGCCTGGAAGCGGAACACTGAAGCTTTCTTT
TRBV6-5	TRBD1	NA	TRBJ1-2	CASTRDRGYGYTF	TGTGCCAGCACCCGGGACAGGGGCTATGGCTACACCTTC
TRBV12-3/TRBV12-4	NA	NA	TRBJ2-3	CASNRLDYTQYF	TGTGCCAGCAATCGACTGGACTATACGCAGTATTTT
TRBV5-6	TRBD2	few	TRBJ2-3	CASRVGGASTDTQYF	TGTGCCAGCAGGGTGGGAGGGGCTAGCACAGATACGCAGTATTTT
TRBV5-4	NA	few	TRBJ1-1	CASSLIGAETEAFF	TGTGCCAGCAGCTTGATAGGGGCGGAAACTGAAGCTTTCTTT
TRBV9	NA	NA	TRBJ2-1	CASSPRVLAGDEQFF	TGTGCCAGCAGCCCGCGGGTCCTAGCCGGCGATGAGCAGTTCTTC
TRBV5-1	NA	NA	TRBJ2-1	CASSEVGGYNEQFF	TGCGCCAGCAGCGAGGTAGGTGGCTACAATGAGCAGTTCTTC
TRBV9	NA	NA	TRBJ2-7	CASSQTFSSYEQYF	TGTGCCAGCAGCCAAACTTTTAGCTCCTACGAGCAGTACTTC
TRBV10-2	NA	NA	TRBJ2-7	CASSPGHSYEQYF	TGCGCCAGCAGCCCGGGACATTCCTACGAGCAGTACTTC
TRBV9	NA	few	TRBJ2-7	CASSEGSVYEQYF	TGTGCCAGCAGCGAGGGTAGCGTCTACGAGCAGTACTTC
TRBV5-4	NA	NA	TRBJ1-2	CASSFEGPNYGYTF	TGTGCCAGCAGCTTCGAGGGCCCTAACTATGGCTACACCTTC
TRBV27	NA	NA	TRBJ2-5	CASSPRQEQETQYF	TGTGCCAGCAGTCCCCGACAGGAACAAGAGACCCAGTACTTC
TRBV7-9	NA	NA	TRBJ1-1	CASSFLRVKPFEAFF	TGTGCCAGCAGCTTCCTCCGGGTCAAGCCCTTTGAAGCTTTCTTT
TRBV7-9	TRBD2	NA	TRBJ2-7	CASSQAQRDGGGYEQYF	TGTGCCAGCAGCCAAGCCCAGCGGGACGGTGGGGGATACGAGCAGTACTTC
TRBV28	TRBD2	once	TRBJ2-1	CASSSSGRNEQFF	TGTGCCAGCAGTTCTAGCGGGAGAAATGAGCAGTTCTTC
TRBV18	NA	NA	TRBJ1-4	CASADTLNEKLFF	TGTGCCAGCGCGGACACCCTGAATGAAAAACTGTTTTTT
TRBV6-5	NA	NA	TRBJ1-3	CATGQGNTIYF	TGTGCCACCGGACAGGGAAACACCATATATTTT
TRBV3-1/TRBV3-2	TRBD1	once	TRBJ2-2	CASSPRDRANGELFF	TGTGCCAGCAGCCCCCGGGACAGGGCCAACGGGGAGCTGTTTTTT
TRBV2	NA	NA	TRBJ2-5	CATREQQETQYF	TGTGCCACCCGGGAGCAGCAAGAGACCCAGTACTTC
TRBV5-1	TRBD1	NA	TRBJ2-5	CASSLTGTVQETQYF	TGCGCCAGCAGCTTGACAGGGACAGTCCAAGAGACCCAGTACTTC
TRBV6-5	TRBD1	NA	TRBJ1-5	CASSRDRVNQPQHF	TGTGCCAGCAGCCGGGACAGGGTAAATCAGCCCCAGCATTTT
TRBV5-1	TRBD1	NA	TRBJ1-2	CASSLLGRGNYGYTF	TGCGCCAGCAGCTTGCTTGGCAGGGGGAACTATGGCTACACCTTC
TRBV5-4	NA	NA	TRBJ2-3	CASSSDTDSSSTDTQYF	TGTGCCAGCAGCTCCGATACGGACAGCTCTAGCACAGATACGCAGTATTTT
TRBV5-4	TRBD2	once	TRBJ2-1	CASSPPGTTSDEQFF	TGTGCCAGCAGCCCTCCCGGGACTACCTCGGATGAGCAGTTCTTC
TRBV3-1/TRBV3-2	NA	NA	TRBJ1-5	CASSQDPGSNQPQHF	TGTGCCAGCAGCCAAGACCCCGGTAGCAATCAGCCCCAGCATTTT
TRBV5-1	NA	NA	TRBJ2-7	CASRPSPQLAHEQYF	TGCGCCAGCAGACCGTCCCCTCAACTAGCACACGAGCAGTACTTC